The 6 T cell receptor beta chains given below trace back to one sample, sequenced in a study of shared clonotypes between healthy human individuals. This table comes from immunoSEQ multiplex PCR, and its TCRdb copy is limited to in-frame clones, with some not included. The sample yields 550,000 to 700,000 clones, about 80% seen once. The material sequenced was memory CD4+ T cells sorted from blood. Subset meaning: CD45RA-negative fraction. The origin of the receptors is a woman aged 25-40 years in good health.

V is TRBV27 and J is TRBJ1-6; D unresolved. Germline CDR1 is MNHEY and CDR2 is SMNVEV (reference sequence). The CDR3 is 13 residues long. The V gene lost 2 bases and the J gene lost 7 bases, with 6 bases spanning the gap. The DNA of the CDR3 is TGTGCCAGCAGTTTAGGGAGGAATTCACCCCTCCACTTT. Its protein is CASSLGRNSPLHF.

The CDR3 DNA reads as TGCGCCAGCAGCCGGGGGAGCGGGAGGGCCCAGCAGTACTTC. This codes for CASSRGSGRAQQYF. This chain connects TRBV10-1 to TRBJ2-7, with 10 positions matching TRBD2. CDR1 and CDR2 (germline): WNHNN, SYGVQD (reference sequence). Losses at the gene ends were 6 bases for V and 8 bases for J; bases not matched to a gene: 10. This CDR3 is built from 14 residues.

This clone came up once. CDR3 DNA sequence: TGTGCCAGCAGACCCGGGACTAGCGGGATGGAGACCCAGTACTTC. This gives the protein CASRPGTSGMETQYF. The chain combines TRBV25-1 with TRBJ2-5; 13 bases align to TRBD2. This CDR3 contains 15 residues. CDR1 MGHDK and CDR2 SYGVNS come from the germline V gene. V lost 6 bases, J lost 5 bases, and 6 bases stayed unmatched.

The chain uses TRBV7-2 and TRBJ1-2; D may be TRBD1 (6 bases). V lost 4 bases and J 0 bases, leaving 21 bases between the germline ends. CDR3 length: 18 residues. Germline CDR1 and CDR2: SGHTA and FQGNSA. The CDR3 DNA reads as TGTGCCAGCAGCTCTCGACAGGACGACATCACCTCTAACTATGGCTACACCTTC. This codes for CASSSRQDDITSNYGYTF.

This chain uses TRBV28 with TRBJ1-6; D gene unclear. CDR3 length: 15 residues. Trimming stripped 4 bases from V and 5 bases from J, with 12 bases between. Germline values: CDR1 MDHEN, CDR2 SYDVKM. CDR3 bases: TGTGCCAGCAGTTCAATCACCGTTGATAATTCACCCCTCCACTTT. Protein: CASSSITVDNSPLHF.

As regards this clone: The sample carries other DNA sequences with the same CDR3. The chain has TRBV19 and TRBJ2-1; possibly TRBD1 or TRBD2 for D (6 bases each). The germline CDR1 and CDR2 sequences are LNHDA and SQIVND (reference sequence). The V end was cut by 1 base, the J end by 9 bases, with 7 bases between. The length of the CDR3 is 12 residues. CDR3 sequence (DNA): TGTGCCAGTAGTATAGCGGGGGCTGAGCAGTTCTTC. This gives the protein CASSIAGAEQFF.